Only a few counts were recorded for the clone carrying this T cell receptor (beta chain). Assay used: immunoSEQ multiplex PCR; TCRdb lists only in-frame clones, some missing. This table holds about 330,000 clones, about 87% found once. The data belong to a study of blood T cell repertoires in COVID-19. Trimming stripped 0 bases from V and 1 base from J, with 13 bases between. CDR3 size: 16 residues. Per germline, CDR1 SGDLS and CDR2 YYNGEE. Assignments of participants to cohorts depended upon their own reported clinical history. The chain recombines TRBV9 with TRBJ1-1; maybe TRBD1 (6 bases). Sequencing was performed on PBMCs or T cells enriched from blood (not recorded which). This receptor was taken from a woman under 40 who had recovered from COVID-19. CDR3 region: CASSVGGDTKNTEAFF. CDR3 nucleotide sequence: TGTGCCAGCAGCGTAGGAGGGGACACCAAGAACACTGAAGCTTTCTTT.